These 20 T cell receptor beta chains were sequenced from one sample in a study of T-cell memory formation after mild COVID-19. One entry per CDR3 protein, called by TCRdb with MiXCR from the 5' RACE reads. Among hundreds of thousands of distinct CDR3 sequences listed, about 16% were seen once. What was sequenced was PBMCs or a T cell subset sorted from them (not recorded which). These receptors all come from a man younger than 30 who had mild COVID-19 (a few samples of this study predate the infection). Cell type and time point are not known.

This clonotype was counted only a few times. The V call is TRBV7-9, the J call TRBJ2-5; D unresolved. There are 13 residues in the CDR3. V shed 3 bases and J shed 4 bases, with 9 bases lying between them. Looked up from germline, CDR1 is SEHNR and CDR2 is FQNEAQ (reference sequence). The CDR3 DNA sequence: TGTGCCAGCAGCTTTGTGAGCGCAGAGACCCAGTACTTC. It codes for CASSFVSAETQYF.

This clonotype has at least ten counts. This chain uses TRBV7-2 with TRBJ2-1; weak D call: TRBD2 (6 bases). Trimming cost V 1 base and J 5 bases, with 9 bases left between them. Germline lookup yields CDR1 SGHTA and CDR2 FQGNSA. The CDR3 totals 14 residues. The CDR3 spells CASSLVGGDNEQFF. The DNA of the CDR3 is TGTGCCAGCAGCTTAGTCGGCGGGGACAATGAGCAGTTCTTC.

The chain has TRBV20-1 and TRBJ2-4, with TRBD2 as a possible D gene (5 bases). The CDR3 consists of 15 residues. Trimming took off 4 bases at V and 2 bases at J, with 15 bases between the two ends. Germline V gene sequence: CDR1 DFQATT, CDR2 SNEGSKA (reference sequence). CDR3 DNA: TGCAGTGCTACAGCGGATCACGAAACCAAAAACATTCAGTACTTC. Its protein is CSATADHETKNIQYF.

The V and J genes are TRBV5-1 and TRBJ1-1; D uncertain. This CDR3 is 14 amino acids long. V was clipped by 3 bases and J by 5 bases, with 14 bases between them. Per germline, CDR1 SGHRS and CDR2 YFSETQ. CDR3 nucleotides: TGCGCCAGCAGCTCGGTTCTGCAAGGAACTGAAGCTTTCTTT. This translates into CASSSVLQGTEAFF.

As DNA, the CDR3 is TGCGCCAGCAGCCAAGACGAAGGGAATATAGTTGAGCAGTTCTTC. Its protein product is CASSQDEGNIVEQFF. The chain uses TRBV4-1 and TRBJ2-1; D remains ambiguous. V shed 0 bases and J shed 9 bases, with 15 bases lying between them. Germline CDR1 and CDR2: MGHRA and YSYEKL. CDR3 length equals 15 residues.

The chain recombines TRBV4-3 with TRBJ2-1; D remains unclear. The CDR3 extends over 13 amino acids. Trimming removed 3 bases at V and 5 bases at J, with 8 bases between. Germline-derived CDR1 and CDR2 are LGHNA and YSLEER. The chain's CDR3 is CASSQGIHNEQFF. The CDR3 bases are TGCGCCAGCAGCCAGGGGATTCACAATGAGCAGTTCTTC.

This clonotype turned up a few times. The chain employs TRBV12-3 or TRBV12-4 and TRBJ1-6, with D uncertain. Trimming pared 4 bases from V and 6 bases from J, leaving 10 bases between. CDR3 size: 14 residues. Here the CDR3 reads CASSWVGGNSPLHF. The CDR3 nucleotides are TGTGCCAGCAGTTGGGTCGGAGGTAATTCACCCCTCCACTTT.

J is TRBJ2-3 and V is TRBV7-3; TRBD2 might be the D (5 bases). The V end was cut by 5 bases, the J end by 4 bases, with 10 bases between. Germline loops: CDR1 SGHTA, CDR2 FQGTGA. This CDR3 contains 13 residues. The CDR3: CASSDPLADTQYF. The CDR3 DNA follows: TGTGCCAGCAGCGATCCACTAGCAGATACGCAGTATTTT.

For this clonotype: Sequence at one end of the junction differs from germline and may be a read error. The chain joins TRBV7-8 to TRBJ1-6; 9 nucleotides line up with TRBD1. This CDR3 spans 15 amino acids. Germline V gives CDR1 SGHVS, CDR2 FQNEAQ. CDR3: CASSSQGARRSPLHF. The CDR3 DNA is TGTGCCAGTAGCTCACAGGGGGCGCGTAGGTCACCCCTCCACTTT. Based on the CDR3 plus reference TRBV7-8 and TRBJ1-6, the full variable domain is GAGVSQSPRYKVAKRGQDVALRCDPISGHVSLFWYQQALGQGPEFLTYFQNEAQLDKSGLPSDRFFAERPEGSVSTLKIQRTQQEDSAVYLCASSSQGARRSPLHFGNGTRLTVT.

This clonotype showed up just a few times. This chain uses TRBV20-1 with TRBJ2-4, with a tentative D call TRBD1 (6 bases). Trimming stripped 6 bases from V and 6 bases from J, with 15 bases between. The CDR3 consists of 13 residues. Per germline, CDR1 DFQATT and CDR2 SNEGSKA (reference sequence). The CDR3 loop reads CSAPRDTRNIQYF. CDR3 DNA: TGCAGTGCCCCCCGGGACACCCGAAACATTCAGTACTTC.

This clonotype was recorded many times. The chain has TRBV5-4 and TRBJ2-1, with D unresolved. The CDR3 is 11 amino acids. Germline V gene lookup returns CDR1 SGHNT and CDR2 YYREEE (reference sequence). With 3 bases removed from V and 7 bases from J, the gap between germline ends came to 5 bases. Written as DNA, the CDR3 is TGTGCCAGCAGCTGGGGTAATGAGCAGTTCTTC. It translates to CASSWGNEQFF.

This clonotype was detected only a few times. The V and J genes are TRBV4-3 and TRBJ2-3; 7 bases align to TRBD1. CDR1 is LGHNA, CDR2 YSLEER, per germline. The length of the CDR3 is 14 residues. Trimming removed 4 bases from V and 4 bases from J; junction bases left unmatched: 5. Written as DNA, the CDR3 is TGCGCCAGCAGCCCTGGACAGGAGTCAGATACGCAGTATTTT. This translates into CASSPGQESDTQYF.

The V and J genes are TRBV6-2 or TRBV6-3 and TRBJ2-1, with 7 bases lining up with TRBD1. V lost 7 bases, J lost 9 bases, and 6 bases stayed unmatched. Germline-derived CDR1 and CDR2 are MNHEY and SVGEGT. This CDR3 is 12 amino acids long. The CDR3 region is CASTTSGGEQFF. The CDR3 region has the DNA TGTGCCAGCACCACGTCAGGGGGTGAGCAGTTCTTC.

A few counts support this clonotype. The chain employs TRBV10-3 and TRBJ1-2, with D maybe TRBD1 (5 bases). The CDR3 is 15 residues long. Looked up from germline, CDR1 is ENHRY and CDR2 is SYGVKD. The germline V and J ends were trimmed by 0 bases and 10 bases, with 18 bases remaining between them. The CDR3 region is CAISESTGGPPNYTF. CDR3 nucleotide sequence: TGTGCCATCAGTGAGTCGACGGGGGGTCCCCCAAACTACACCTTC.

This clonotype was seen a few times. V gene TRBV11-2 combines with J gene TRBJ1-6; TRBD1 matches 8 bases. Trimming removed 6 bases from V and 10 bases from J; junction bases left unmatched: 8. CDR3 length equals 14 residues. CDR1 is SGHAT and CDR2 is FQNNGV in the germline V gene. For the CDR3, the DNA is TGTGCCAGCAGGCCGGACAGGGAAGGGTCACCCCTCCACTTT. Its translation: CASRPDREGSPLHF.

The gene calls are TRBV7-6 and TRBJ2-2, with D tentatively TRBD1 (6 bases). The V end was cut by 2 bases, the J end by 0 bases, with 13 bases between. From germline, CDR1 is SGHVS and CDR2 FNYEAQ. The CDR3 extends over 17 amino acids. The CDR3 region has the DNA TGTGCCAGCAGCTTAAGTATTCAGGGGACGAACACCGGGGAGCTGTTTTTT. Its translation is CASSLSIQGTNTGELFF.

The CDR3 coding sequence is TGCGCCAGCAGTCAGGACAGGGGACATAGCAATCAGCCCCAGCATTTT. Its translation is CASSQDRGHSNQPQHF. This sequence joins TRBV23-1 and TRBJ1-5; 9 bases are shared with TRBD1. TRBV23-1 is classed as an ORF, of uncertain function. This CDR3 contains 16 residues. The J segment lost 0 bases and the V segment lost 3 bases, leaving 3 bases of the junction unmatched.

The V and J genes are TRBV5-1 and TRBJ2-5; 10 bases align to TRBD1. The CDR3 is made up of 15 amino acids. Germline V lookup: CDR1 SGHRS, CDR2 YFSETQ. V trimming: 4 bases; J trimming: 5 bases; junction bases outside the gene matches: 8. CDR3 loop: CASSIGPGQGETQYF. DNA of the CDR3: TGCGCCAGCAGCATTGGACCGGGACAGGGGGAGACCCAGTACTTC.

The J gene is TRBJ2-1, the V gene TRBV5-4; D gene uncertain. V shed 0 bases and J shed 8 bases, with 9 bases lying between them. Germline V gene data show CDR1 as SGHNT and CDR2 as YYREEE (reference sequence). The CDR3 extends over 13 amino acids. The CDR3 is CASSLDSGDEQFF. The CDR3 nucleotides read TGTGCCAGCAGCTTGGACTCTGGGGATGAGCAGTTCTTC.

This clonotype has ten or more counts. This chain uses TRBV6-5 with TRBJ2-3; maybe TRBD1 (5 bases). The CDR3 covers 15 residues. CDR1 MNHEY and CDR2 SVGAGI come from the germline V gene. V lost 1 base and J lost 6, with 14 bases in between. The CDR3 loop is CASSYLGATQDTQYF. Written as DNA, the CDR3 is TGTGCCAGCAGTTACTTAGGGGCCACCCAGGATACGCAGTATTTT.